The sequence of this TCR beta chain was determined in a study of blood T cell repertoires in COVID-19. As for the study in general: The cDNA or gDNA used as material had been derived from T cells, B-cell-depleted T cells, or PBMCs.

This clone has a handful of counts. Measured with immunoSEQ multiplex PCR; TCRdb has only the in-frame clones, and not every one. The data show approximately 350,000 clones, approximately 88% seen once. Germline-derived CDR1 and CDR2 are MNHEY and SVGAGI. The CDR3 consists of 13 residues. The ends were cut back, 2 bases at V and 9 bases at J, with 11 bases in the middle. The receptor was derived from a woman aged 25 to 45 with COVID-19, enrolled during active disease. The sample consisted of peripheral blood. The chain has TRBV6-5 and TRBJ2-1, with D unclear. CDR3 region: CASSYKVTGEQFF. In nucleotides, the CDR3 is TGTGCCAGCAGTTACAAAGTTACCGGTGAGCAGTTCTTC.